This T cell receptor (beta chain) was found in a study of shared T cell receptors in the human thymus. This CDR3 contains 15 residues. Germline CDR1 is SGHTA and CDR2 is FQGNSA. Measured with immunoSEQ multiplex PCR; TCRdb has only the in-frame clones, and not every one. The sample shows more than 550,000 clones, 80% to 90% of them seen only once. The sample was also reused in another study, on human thymus T cells. That study adds: Surgeons resected thymus tissue during corrective heart surgery. What appeared biased in thymic and blood repertoires was the usage of V and J genes.

The V and J genes are TRBV7-2 and TRBJ2-5; TRBD1 aligns across 9 bases. Judging by the DNA end, TRBJ2-7 fits better; the J call may be wrong. The sequenced material came from thymocytes. This clonotype was sampled from a boy under two years old with a congenital heart defect. CDR3 in amino acids: CASSLMTGGSYEQYF. The DNA for the CDR3 is TGTGCCAGCAGCTTAATGACAGGGGGCTCCTACGAGCAGTACTTC.